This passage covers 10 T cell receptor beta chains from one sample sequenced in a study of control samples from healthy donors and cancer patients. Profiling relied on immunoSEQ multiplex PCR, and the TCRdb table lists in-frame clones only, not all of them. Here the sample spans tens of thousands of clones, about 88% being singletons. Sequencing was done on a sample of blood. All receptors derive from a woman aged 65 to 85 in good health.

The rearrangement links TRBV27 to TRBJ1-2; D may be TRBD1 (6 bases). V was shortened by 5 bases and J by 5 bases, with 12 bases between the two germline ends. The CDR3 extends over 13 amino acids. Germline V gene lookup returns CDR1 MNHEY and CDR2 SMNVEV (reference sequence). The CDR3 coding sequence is TGTGCCAGCAGTAATTACCAGGGGTATGGCTACACCTTC. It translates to CASSNYQGYGYTF.

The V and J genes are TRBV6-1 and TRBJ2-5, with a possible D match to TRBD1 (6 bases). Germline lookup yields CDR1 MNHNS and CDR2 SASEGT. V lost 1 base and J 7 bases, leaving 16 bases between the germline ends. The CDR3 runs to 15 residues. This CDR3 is CASSEGGTQRGTQYF. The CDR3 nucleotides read TGTGCCAGCAGTGAAGGGGGGACACAGAGAGGGACCCAGTACTTC.

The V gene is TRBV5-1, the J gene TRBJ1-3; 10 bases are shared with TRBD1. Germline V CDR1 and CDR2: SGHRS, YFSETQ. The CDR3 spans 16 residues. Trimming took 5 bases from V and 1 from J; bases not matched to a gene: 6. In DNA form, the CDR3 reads TGCGCCAGCAGTTATGACAGGGGGCCTTCTGGAAACACCATATATTTT. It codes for CASSYDRGPSGNTIYF.

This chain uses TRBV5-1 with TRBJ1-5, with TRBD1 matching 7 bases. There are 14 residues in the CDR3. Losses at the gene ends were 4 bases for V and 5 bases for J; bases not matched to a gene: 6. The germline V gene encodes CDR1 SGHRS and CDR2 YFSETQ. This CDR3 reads CASSPGQRDQPQHF. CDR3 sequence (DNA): TGCGCCAGCAGCCCGGGACAGAGGGATCAGCCCCAGCATTTT.

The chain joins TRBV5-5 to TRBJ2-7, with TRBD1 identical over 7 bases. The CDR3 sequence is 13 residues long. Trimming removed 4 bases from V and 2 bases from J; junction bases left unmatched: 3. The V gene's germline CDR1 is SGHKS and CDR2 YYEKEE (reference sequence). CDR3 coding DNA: TGTGCCAGCAGCCCAACAGGGGCCTACGAGCAGTACTTC. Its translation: CASSPTGAYEQYF.

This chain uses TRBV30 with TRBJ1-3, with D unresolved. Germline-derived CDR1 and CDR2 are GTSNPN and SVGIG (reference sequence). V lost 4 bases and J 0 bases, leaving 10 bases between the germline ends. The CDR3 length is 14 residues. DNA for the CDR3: TGTGCCTGGACCCTTTTAACCTCTGGAAACACCATATATTTT. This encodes CAWTLLTSGNTIYF.

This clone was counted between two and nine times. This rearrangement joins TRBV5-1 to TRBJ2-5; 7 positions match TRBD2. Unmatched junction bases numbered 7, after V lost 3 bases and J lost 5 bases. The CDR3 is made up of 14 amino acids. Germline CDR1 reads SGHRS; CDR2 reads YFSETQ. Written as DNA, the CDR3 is TGCGCCAGCAGCTCGTCCATCGGGGGGGAGACCCAGTACTTC. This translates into CASSSSIGGETQYF.

The CDR3 DNA reads TGTGCCAGTAGTATAGATCAAGGGCCCTACGAGCAGTACTTC. Translation gives CASSIDQGPYEQYF. This chain uses TRBV19 with TRBJ2-7; no clear D. Per germline, CDR1 LNHDA and CDR2 SQIVND (reference sequence). There are 14 residues in the CDR3. V gave up 0 bases and J gave up 2 bases, with 8 bases separating them.

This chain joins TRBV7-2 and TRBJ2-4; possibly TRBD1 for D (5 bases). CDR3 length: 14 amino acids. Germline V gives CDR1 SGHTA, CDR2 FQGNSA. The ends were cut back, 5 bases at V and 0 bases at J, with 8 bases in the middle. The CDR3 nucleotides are TGTGCCAGCAGCCGCAGGGAAGCCAAAAACATTCAGTACTTC. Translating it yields CASSRREAKNIQYF.

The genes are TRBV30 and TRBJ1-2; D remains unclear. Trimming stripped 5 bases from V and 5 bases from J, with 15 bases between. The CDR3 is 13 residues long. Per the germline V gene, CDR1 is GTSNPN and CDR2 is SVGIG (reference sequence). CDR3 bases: TGTGCCTGGCGAATACAGTTCCCGTATGGCTACACCTTC. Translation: CAWRIQFPYGYTF.